This passage covers 24 T cell receptor beta chains from one sample sequenced in a study of shared clonotypes between healthy human individuals. Data came from immunoSEQ multiplex PCR; TCRdb stores just in-frame clones and leaves some out. The sample yields approximately 340,000 clones, around 72% seen once. Sequencing used memory CD4+ T cells sorted from blood. Specified subset: CD45RA-negative fraction. These receptors were taken from a man aged 25 to 40 in good health.

The chain couples TRBV6-1 to TRBJ2-1; 7 nucleotides align to TRBD2. J gave up 0 bases and V 6 bases, and 5 bases lay outside the gene matches. Germline CDR1 reads MNHNS; CDR2 reads SASEGT. This CDR3 is built from 15 residues. CDR3 in amino acids: CASSRSGNSYNEQFF. In nucleotides, the CDR3 is TGTGCCAGCAGCAGAAGCGGGAACTCCTACAATGAGCAGTTCTTC.

The CDR3 is CASSLLGTNEKLFF. CDR3 DNA: TGTGCCAGCAGTTTGCTGGGAACTAATGAAAAACTGTTTTTT. The chain uses TRBV27 and TRBJ1-4; unclear D gene. This CDR3 contains 14 residues. In germline, CDR1 is MNHEY, CDR2 SMNVEV (reference sequence). V lost 3 bases to trimming and J lost 1 base, with 6 bases between them.

As DNA, the CDR3 is TGCGCCAGCAGCTCTCGATTGGGGGTAGAGACCCAGTACTTC. This encodes CASSSRLGVETQYF. The J gene is TRBJ2-5, the V gene TRBV5-1; the D gene could be TRBD1 or TRBD2 (5 bases each). Germline V gene data show CDR1 as SGHRS and CDR2 as YFSETQ. This CDR3 is built from 14 residues. The germline V and J ends were trimmed by 3 bases and 4 bases, with 13 bases remaining between them.

The V and J genes are TRBV28 and TRBJ2-1, with D unresolved. The CDR3 spans 15 residues. The germline CDR1 and CDR2 sequences are MDHEN and SYDVKM. Between the trimmed V and J ends, which lost 3 bases and 12 bases, there was a span of 21 bases. The CDR3 spells CASSFGRLYPTTQFF. In DNA form, the CDR3 reads TGTGCCAGCAGTTTTGGCAGGTTGTACCCCACGACGCAGTTCTTC. Supplemented by reference TRBV28 and TRBJ2-1, the full variable domain reads DVKVTQSSRYLVKRTGEKVFLECVQDMDHENMFWYRQDPGLGLRLIYFSYDVKMKEKGDIPEGYSVSREKKERFSLILESASTNQTSMYLCASSFGRLYPTTQFFGPGTRLTVL.

The rearrangement joins TRBV28 to TRBJ2-5; D gene ambiguous. This CDR3 contains 15 residues. V lost 3 bases to trimming and J lost 2 bases, with 13 bases between them. CDR1 and CDR2 (germline): MDHEN, SYDVKM. The CDR3 here is CASSFTPPRQETQYF. CDR3 DNA sequence: TGTGCCAGCAGTTTTACTCCCCCTCGGCAAGAGACCCAGTACTTC.

The chain is built from TRBV30 and TRBJ1-2, with D maybe TRBD1 (5 bases). The germline V and J ends were trimmed by 7 bases and 0 bases, with 21 bases remaining between them. Germline V gene sequence: CDR1 GTSNPN, CDR2 SVGIG (reference sequence). The CDR3 covers 16 residues. For the CDR3, the DNA is TGTGCCTCCAATTCTAGGGTAGGGGCAACTAACTATGGCTACACCTTC. Translating it yields CASNSRVGATNYGYTF.

The chain has TRBV5-6 and TRBJ2-3; D is undetermined. The ends were cut back, 4 bases at V and 1 base at J, with 16 bases in the middle. Looked up from germline, CDR1 is SGHDT and CDR2 is YYEEEE. The CDR3 covers 16 residues. The chain's CDR3 is CASSPPTLVGTDTQYF. CDR3 nucleotides: TGTGCCAGCAGCCCGCCAACGCTAGTAGGCACAGATACGCAGTATTTT.

This chain connects TRBV7-9 to TRBJ1-2; D possibly corresponds to TRBD1 (5 bases). This CDR3 region has 12 residues. The V end lost 5 bases, the J end lost 8 bases, and 12 bases lay between the germline ends. Germline V gene sequence: CDR1 SEHNR, CDR2 FQNEAQ (reference sequence). The CDR3 nucleotides read TGTGCCAGCAGCACCCGACAGCGGGGCTACACCTTC. This sequence encodes CASSTRQRGYTF.

This rearrangement joins TRBV20-1 to TRBJ1-1; no firm D call. Germline-derived CDR1 and CDR2 are DFQATT and SNEGSKA (reference sequence). The CDR3 consists of 10 residues. The V gene lost 6 bases and the J gene lost 8 bases, with 10 bases spanning the gap. The CDR3 DNA is TGCAGTGCGTCCCGGAGCGAAGCTTTCTTT. Its translation: CSASRSEAFF.

The gene calls are TRBV9 and TRBJ1-2; D remains unclear. The CDR3 contains 13 residues. Trimming pared 0 bases from V and 8 bases from J, leaving 11 bases between. CDR1 and CDR2 (germline): SGDLS, YYNGEE. The CDR3 is CASSVGAGGGYTF. The CDR3 DNA reads TGTGCCAGCAGCGTAGGGGCGGGAGGAGGCTACACCTTC.

This clone has more than one count but fewer than ten. The chain joins TRBV5-1 to TRBJ2-2, with no clear D. There are 15 residues in the CDR3. Germline CDR1 reads SGHRS; CDR2 reads YFSETQ. V was clipped by 0 bases and J by 4 bases, with 10 bases between them. The CDR3: CASSLDPASTGELFF. The CDR3 DNA sequence: TGCGCCAGCAGCTTGGACCCAGCATCCACCGGGGAGCTGTTTTTT. Based on the CDR3 plus reference TRBV5-1 and TRBJ2-2, the full variable domain is KAGVTQTPRYLIKTRGQQVTLSCSPISGHRSVSWYQQTPGQGLQFLFEYFSETQRNKGNFPGRFSGRQFSNSRSEMNVSTLELGDSALYLCASSLDPASTGELFFGEGSRLTVL.

V is TRBV11-2 and J is TRBJ1-1; TRBD1 matches at 7 bases. Germline assignment: CDR1 SGHAT and CDR2 FQNNGV. The CDR3 runs 14 residues. J was trimmed by 6 bases and V by 5 bases; bases with no gene match: 9. The CDR3 coding sequence is TGTGCCAGCAGCCCAGGGGGAATGTTTGCTGAAGCTTTCTTT. This gives the protein CASSPGGMFAEAFF.

The J gene is TRBJ2-7, the V gene TRBV6-1; D might be TRBD2 (6 bases). The germline V gene encodes CDR1 MNHNS and CDR2 SASEGT. The CDR3 is made up of 13 amino acids. V was cut by 6 bases and J by 3 bases, with 12 bases left in between. CDR3 in amino acids: CASRSGSGYEQYF. CDR3 coding DNA: TGTGCCAGCAGATCCGGGAGCGGCTACGAGCAGTACTTC.

This clone came up once. CDR3 coding DNA: TGTGCCAGTGGGACGGCTCAAGAGACCCAGTACTTC. Its protein is CASGTAQETQYF. This chain joins TRBV5-4 and TRBJ2-5; tentatively, D is TRBD1 or TRBD2 (5 bases each). Trimming shortened V by 8 bases and J by 2 bases, and 10 bases separated the two germline ends. Germline V CDR1 and CDR2: SGHNT, YYREEE (reference sequence). The CDR3 has 12 amino acids.

The CDR3 here is CASSPFVGETYGYTF. DNA of the CDR3: TGTGCCAGCAGCCCATTCGTCGGGGAGACGTATGGCTACACCTTC. The rearrangement links TRBV7-2 to TRBJ1-2; D uncertain. The V end was cut by 5 bases, the J end by 5 bases, with 18 bases between. This CDR3 has 15 residues. Germline V CDR1 and CDR2: SGHTA, FQGNSA.

This sequence joins TRBV28 and TRBJ1-2, with 7 nucleotides matching TRBD1. V shed 4 bases, J shed 2 bases, and the junction held 13 bases outside the gene matches. Germline CDR1 MDHEN, CDR2 SYDVKM. The CDR3 loop spans 17 amino acids. This CDR3 is CASSSAPGGQGNYGYTF. The CDR3 DNA follows: TGTGCCAGCAGTTCTGCGCCAGGGGGGCAAGGCAACTATGGCTACACCTTC.

The genes are TRBV18 and TRBJ2-5; D perhaps matches TRBD1 (5 bases). From germline, CDR1 is KGHSH and CDR2 LQKENI. The CDR3 covers 15 residues. V lost 5 bases and J lost 3, with 16 bases in between. CDR3 sequence: CASSKERQKEETQYF. CDR3 sequence (DNA): TGTGCCAGCTCAAAAGAAAGACAGAAAGAAGAGACCCAGTACTTC.

The chain couples TRBV5-1 to TRBJ2-7; TRBD2 agrees at 12 bases. The CDR3 is 17 amino acids. Trimming removed 0 bases from V and 0 bases from J; junction bases left unmatched: 4. Germline V lookup: CDR1 SGHRS, CDR2 YFSETQ. Written as DNA, the CDR3 is TGCGCCAGCAGCTTGGAAGCTAGCGGGAGGGCCTCCTACGAGCAGTACTTC. Protein: CASSLEASGRASYEQYF.

The chain uses TRBV29-1 and TRBJ2-4, with 8 bases identical to TRBD1. CDR3 length equals 13 residues. Germline assignment: CDR1 SQVTM and CDR2 ANQGSEA. V dropped 4 bases and J dropped 3; count of bases not matched to a gene: 2. In nucleotides, the CDR3 is TGCAGCGTTGCTGGGACAGGCAAAAACATTCAGTACTTC. This translates into CSVAGTGKNIQYF.

V is TRBV30 and J is TRBJ2-5, with D unclear. CDR1 GTSNPN and CDR2 SVGIG come from the germline V gene (reference sequence). The V and J ends lost 0 bases and 5 bases respectively, with 7 bases between them. The CDR3 is made up of 12 amino acids. The DNA of the CDR3 is TGTGCCTGGAGTGTATCCACCGAGACCCAGTACTTC. This codes for CAWSVSTETQYF. The whole variable domain, filled in from reference TRBV30 and TRBJ2-5, reads SQTIHQWPATLVQPVGSPLSLECTVEGTSNPNLYWYRQAAGRGLQLLFYSVGIGQISSEVPQNLSASRPQDRQFILSSKKLLLSDSGFYLCAWSVSTETQYFGPGTRLLVL.

V usage is TRBV5-1 and J usage is TRBJ1-1, with D maybe TRBD1 (5 bases). This CDR3 is built from 15 residues. Trimming shortened V by 4 bases and J by 5 bases, and 18 bases separated the two germline ends. The V gene's germline CDR1 is SGHRS and CDR2 YFSETQ. The CDR3 reads CASSPGRGFVTEAFF. As DNA, the CDR3 is TGCGCCAGCAGCCCAGGGCGAGGATTTGTAACTGAAGCTTTCTTT.

This clone showed up many times. J is TRBJ2-7 and V is TRBV5-4; no definite D call. Trimming pared 4 bases from V and 4 bases from J, leaving 9 bases between. From germline, CDR1 is SGHNT and CDR2 YYREEE (reference sequence). The length of the CDR3 is 12 residues. CDR3 nucleotides: TGTGCCAGCAGCCTGTCGTCTTACGAGCAGTACTTC. It is translated as CASSLSSYEQYF.

This sequence joins TRBV2 and TRBJ1-2; D perhaps matches TRBD1 (5 bases). The CDR3 runs 13 residues. CDR1 SNHLY and CDR2 FYNNEI come from the germline V gene. V gave up 6 bases and J gave up 5 bases, with 13 bases separating them. The CDR3 reads CASRQAAGYGYTF. CDR3 in DNA: TGTGCCAGCAGACAGGCGGCGGGGTATGGCTACACCTTC.

J is TRBJ2-3 and V is TRBV5-4, with a tentative D call TRBD2 (5 bases). The CDR3 is 13 amino acids. V lost 7 bases and J lost 6, with 15 bases in between. CDR1 and CDR2 from the germline V gene are SGHNT and YYREEE (reference sequence). DNA of the CDR3: TGTGCCAGCGCGTCGGGGTCCGGGGATACGCAGTATTTT. Translating gives CASASGSGDTQYF.